The present TCR beta chain was sequenced within a study of cytomegalovirus exposure and HLA in healthy donors. Study results and limitations: Within the data, a cluster of highly shared sequence variants was likely a sequencing artifact.

In the case of this clone: Its matching antigen is unknown. A read error may produce the germline difference seen at one junction end.

PCR was performed using 60 Vbeta and 13 Jbeta primers. Clones were read by immunoSEQ multiplex PCR, and TCRdb kept only the in-frame ones, dropping some. The sample has some 180,000 clones, roughly 79% seen once. This TCR was recovered from a male donor in good health and CMV-seronegative. Sequenced sample: PBMCs.

The CDR3 here is CSSSFRLAKGGELFF. CDR3 coding DNA: TGTTCCAGCAGCTTCCGATTAGCGAAAGGCGGGGAGCTGTTTTTT. The chain carries TRBV7-9 and TRBJ2-2, with a tentative D call TRBD2 (5 bases). Germline loops: CDR1 SEHNR, CDR2 FQNEAQ (reference sequence). This CDR3 spans 15 amino acids. Using reference TRBV7-9 and TRBJ2-2 for the parts outside the CDR3, the full variable domain is DTGVSQNPRHKITKRGQNVTFRCDPISEHNRLYWYRQTLGQGPEFLTYFQNEAQLEKSRLLSDRFSAERPKGSFSTLEIQRTEQGDSAMYLCSSSFRLAKGGELFFGEGSRLTVL.